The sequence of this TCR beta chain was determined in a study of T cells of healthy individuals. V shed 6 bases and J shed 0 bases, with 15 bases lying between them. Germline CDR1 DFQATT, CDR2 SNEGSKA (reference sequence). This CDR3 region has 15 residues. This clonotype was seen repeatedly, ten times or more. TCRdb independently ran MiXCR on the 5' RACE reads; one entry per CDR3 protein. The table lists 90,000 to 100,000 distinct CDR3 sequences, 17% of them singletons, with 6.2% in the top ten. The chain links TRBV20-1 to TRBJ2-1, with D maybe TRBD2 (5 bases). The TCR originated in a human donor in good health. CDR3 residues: CSAGMGEHSYNEQFF. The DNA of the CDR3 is TGCAGTGCCGGGATGGGAGAGCACTCCTACAATGAGCAGTTCTTC.